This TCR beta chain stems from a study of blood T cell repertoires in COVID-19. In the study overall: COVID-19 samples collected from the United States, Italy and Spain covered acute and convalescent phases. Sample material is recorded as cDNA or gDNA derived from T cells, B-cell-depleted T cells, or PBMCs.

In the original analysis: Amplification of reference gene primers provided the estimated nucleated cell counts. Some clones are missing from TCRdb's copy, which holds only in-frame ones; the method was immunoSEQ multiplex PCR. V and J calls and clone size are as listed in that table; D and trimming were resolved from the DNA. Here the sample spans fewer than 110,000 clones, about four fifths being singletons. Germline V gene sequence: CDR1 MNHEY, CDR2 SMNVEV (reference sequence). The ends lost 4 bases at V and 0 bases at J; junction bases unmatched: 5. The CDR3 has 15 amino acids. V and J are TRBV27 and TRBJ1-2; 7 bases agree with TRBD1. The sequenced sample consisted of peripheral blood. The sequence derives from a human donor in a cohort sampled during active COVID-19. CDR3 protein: CASSSQGISNYGYTF. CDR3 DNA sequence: TGTGCCAGCAGTTCACAGGGGATTTCTAACTATGGCTACACCTTC.